Sequencing of this T cell receptor (beta chain) was carried out in a study of Ad26.COV2.S vaccination and SARS-CoV-2 variants. Study-wide background: As a participant in COV1001, the donor was in the Ad26.COV2.S trial arm. Study-level findings and limits: Vaccinees showed greater spike-specific TCR breadth than placebo recipients.

Method: immunoSEQ multiplex PCR; TCRdb's copy keeps in-frame clones and lacks some. Seen here are approximately 340,000 clones, more than 75% observed once, and the top ten hold about 3.3%. Noted treatment: approximately 18 received Ad26.COV2.S at low or high dose, single or two shots; roughly 5 received placebo; per-sample allocation not given. Sampling happened 63 days after the first vaccine or placebo injection. With 1 base clipped from V and 4 bases from J, the junction kept 6 bases outside the gene matches. The CDR3 consists of 16 residues. Germline V CDR1 and CDR2: SGHRS, YFSETQ. As regards this clone: What it binds is unknown.

The specimen was peripheral blood, collected in a trial of Ad26.COV2.S vaccine versus placebo. The sequence came from a person aged 18-65 years who received the Ad26.COV2.S COVID-19 vaccine or a placebo. The chain links TRBV5-1 to TRBJ1-1; TRBD1 matches at 11 bases. CDR3 region: CASSLRTGGEGTEAFF. CDR3 nucleotides: TGCGCCAGCAGCTTGAGGACAGGGGGCGAGGGCACTGAAGCTTTCTTT. Full variable domain (remainder filled in from reference TRBV5-1 and TRBJ1-1): KAGVTQTPRYLIKTRGQQVTLSCSPISGHRSVSWYQQTPGQGLQFLFEYFSETQRNKGNFPGRFSGRQFSNSRSEMNVSTLELGDSALYLCASSLRTGGEGTEAFFGQGTRLTVV.